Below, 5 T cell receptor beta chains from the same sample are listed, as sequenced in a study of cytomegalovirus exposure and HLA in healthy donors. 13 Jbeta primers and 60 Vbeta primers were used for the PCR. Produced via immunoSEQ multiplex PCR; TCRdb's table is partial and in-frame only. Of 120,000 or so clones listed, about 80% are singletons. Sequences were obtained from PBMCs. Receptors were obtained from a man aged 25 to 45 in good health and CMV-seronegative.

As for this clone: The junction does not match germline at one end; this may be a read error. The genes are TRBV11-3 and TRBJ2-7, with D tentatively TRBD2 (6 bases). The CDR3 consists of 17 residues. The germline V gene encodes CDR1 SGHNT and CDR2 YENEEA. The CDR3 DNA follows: TGTGCCAGCACCTTATTCATGAGGGAGGCCGCTCTCCACGAGCAGTACTTC. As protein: CASTLFMREAALHEQYF.

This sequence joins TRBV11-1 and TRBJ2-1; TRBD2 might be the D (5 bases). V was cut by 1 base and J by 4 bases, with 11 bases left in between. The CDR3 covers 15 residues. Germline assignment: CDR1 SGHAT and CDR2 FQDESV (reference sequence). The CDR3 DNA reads TGTGCCAGCAGCTTAGAGAGGTCGGGATACAATGAGCAGTTCTTC. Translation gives CASSLERSGYNEQFF.

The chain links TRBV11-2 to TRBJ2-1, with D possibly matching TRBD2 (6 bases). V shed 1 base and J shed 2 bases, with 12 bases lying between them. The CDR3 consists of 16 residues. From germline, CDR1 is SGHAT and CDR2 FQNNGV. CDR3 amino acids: CASSLGNSGTYNEQFF. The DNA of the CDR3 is TGTGCCAGCAGCTTAGGAAATAGCGGAACCTACAATGAGCAGTTCTTC.

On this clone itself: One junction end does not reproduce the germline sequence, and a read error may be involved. The CDR3, as DNA: TGTGCCAGCACTGAATACAGTGAGCAGTTCTTC. Translating gives CASTEYSEQFF. The V and J genes are TRBV2 and TRBJ2-1, with D hard to call. The germline V gene encodes CDR1 SNHLY and CDR2 FYNNEI. The CDR3 runs to 11 residues.

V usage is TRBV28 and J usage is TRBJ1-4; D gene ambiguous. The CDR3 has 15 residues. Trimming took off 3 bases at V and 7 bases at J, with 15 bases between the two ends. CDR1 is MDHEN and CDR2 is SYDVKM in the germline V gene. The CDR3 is CASSLLLVGSEKLFF. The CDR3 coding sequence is TGTGCCAGCAGTTTGTTGTTAGTTGGGAGTGAAAAACTGTTTTTT. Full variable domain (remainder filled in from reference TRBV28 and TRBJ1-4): DVKVTQSSRYLVKRTGEKVFLECVQDMDHENMFWYRQDPGLGLRLIYFSYDVKMKEKGDIPEGYSVSREKKERFSLILESASTNQTSMYLCASSLLLVGSEKLFFGSGTQLSVL.